This T cell receptor (beta chain) was identified during a study of blood T cell repertoires in COVID-19. Overall study: COVID-19 samples collected from the United States, Italy and Spain covered acute and convalescent phases. T cells, B-cell-depleted T cells, or PBMCs supplied cDNA or gDNA.

The CDR3 covers 12 residues. The ends were cut back, 0 bases at V and 13 bases at J, with 13 bases in the middle. The germline V gene has CDR1 SGHRS and CDR2 YFSETQ. In the authors' methods: The assay estimated nucleated cells by amplifying reference gene primers. Produced via immunoSEQ multiplex PCR; TCRdb's table is partial and in-frame only. V and J calls plus clone size are reproduced from that table; the DNA served to infer D and trimming. The sample includes some 140,000 clones, 85% of them seen just once. Sequencing was performed on peripheral blood. This TCR came from a human donor in a cohort sampled during active COVID-19. The rearrangement uses TRBV5-1 and TRBJ1-2, with D tentatively TRBD1 (5 bases). The CDR3 nucleotides read TGCGCCAGCAGCTTGGAGGGGCTGGTGCTCACCTTC. Its translation is CASSLEGLVLTF.